The T cell receptor beta chain described here comes from a study of T cells in Graves' hyperthyroidism and ophthalmopathy. Findings and limits, study-wide: Ophthalmopathy and stable hyperthyroidism were separated by a 13 V-J model.

About this clonotype: Its antigen is currently unknown.

Amplification yielded TCR beta CDR3 regions, with RNA transcripts as the source. HTBI primers were used for first-round RT-PCR of the TCR CDR3. TCRdb itself ran the multiplex PCR reads through MiXCR, one entry per CDR3 protein. This sample carries hundreds of thousands of distinct CDR3 sequences, roughly 21% of them seen once, and the ten largest clones take about 50%. The source of this sequence is a man between 40 and 49 years old with Graves' ophthalmopathy. Material for sequencing was blood.

For the CDR3, the DNA is TGTGCCAGCAGTTACCATCCAGCTGATACGCAGTATTTT. It encodes CASSYHPADTQYF. V gene TRBV27 combines with J gene TRBJ2-3; no definite D call. The CDR3 consists of 13 residues. V was cut by 4 bases and J by 6 bases, with 11 bases left in between. The germline CDR1 and CDR2 sequences are MNHEY and SMNVEV (reference sequence).